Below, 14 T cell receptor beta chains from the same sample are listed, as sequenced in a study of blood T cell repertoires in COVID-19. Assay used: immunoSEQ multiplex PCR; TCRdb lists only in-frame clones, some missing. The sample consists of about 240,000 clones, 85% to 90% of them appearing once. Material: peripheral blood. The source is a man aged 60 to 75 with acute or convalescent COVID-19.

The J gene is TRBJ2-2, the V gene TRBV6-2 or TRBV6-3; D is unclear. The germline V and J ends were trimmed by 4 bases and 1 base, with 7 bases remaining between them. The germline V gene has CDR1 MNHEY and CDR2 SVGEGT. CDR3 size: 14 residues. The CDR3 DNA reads TGTGCCAGCAGTTCCCGTCGGAACACCGGGGAGCTGTTTTTT. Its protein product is CASSSRRNTGELFF.

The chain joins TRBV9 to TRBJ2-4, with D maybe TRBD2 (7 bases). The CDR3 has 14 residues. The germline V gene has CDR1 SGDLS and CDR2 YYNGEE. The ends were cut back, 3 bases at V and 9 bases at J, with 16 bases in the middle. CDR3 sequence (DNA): TGTGCCAGCAGCGCCCGGGGGGCCCTGACCATTCAGTACTTC. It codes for CASSARGALTIQYF.

The CDR3 loop is CASSLYSGYTF. CDR3 coding DNA: TGTGCCAGCAGCCTCTACAGCGGCTACACCTTC. This chain uses TRBV7-2 with TRBJ1-2; no clear D. Between the trimmed V and J ends, which lost 5 bases and 8 bases, there was a span of 9 bases. CDR1 is SGHTA, CDR2 FQGNSA, per germline. This CDR3 is built from 11 residues.

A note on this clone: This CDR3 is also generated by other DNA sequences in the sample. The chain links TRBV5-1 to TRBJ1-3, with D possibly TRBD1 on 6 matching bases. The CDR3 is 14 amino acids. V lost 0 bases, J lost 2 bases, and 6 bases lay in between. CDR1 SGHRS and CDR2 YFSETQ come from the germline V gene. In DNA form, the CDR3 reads TGCGCCAGCAGCTTGGACAGGGCTGGAAACACCATATATTTT. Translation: CASSLDRAGNTIYF. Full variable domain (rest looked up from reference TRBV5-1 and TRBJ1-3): KAGVTQTPRYLIKTRGQQVTLSCSPISGHRSVSWYQQTPGQGLQFLFEYFSETQRNKGNFPGRFSGRQFSNSRSEMNVSTLELGDSALYLCASSLDRAGNTIYFGEGSWLTVV.

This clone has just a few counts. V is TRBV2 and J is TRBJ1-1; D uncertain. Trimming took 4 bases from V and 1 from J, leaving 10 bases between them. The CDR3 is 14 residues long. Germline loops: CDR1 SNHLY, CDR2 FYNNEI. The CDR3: CASSGQTPNTEAFF. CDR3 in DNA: TGTGCCAGCAGTGGACAAACACCGAACACTGAAGCTTTCTTT.

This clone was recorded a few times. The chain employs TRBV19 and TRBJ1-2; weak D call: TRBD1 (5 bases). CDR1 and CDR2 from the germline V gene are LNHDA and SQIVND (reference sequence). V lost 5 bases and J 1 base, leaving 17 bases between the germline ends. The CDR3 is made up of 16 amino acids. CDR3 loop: CASSPGLRGFNYGYTF. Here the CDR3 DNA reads TGTGCCAGTAGTCCAGGACTTCGGGGGTTTAACTATGGCTACACCTTC. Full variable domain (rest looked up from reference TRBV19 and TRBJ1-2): DGGITQSPKYLFRKEGQNVTLSCEQNLNHDAMYWYRQDPGQGLRLIYYSQIVNDFQKGDIAEGYSVSREKKESFPLTVTSAQKNPTAFYLCASSPGLRGFNYGYTFGSGTRLTVV.

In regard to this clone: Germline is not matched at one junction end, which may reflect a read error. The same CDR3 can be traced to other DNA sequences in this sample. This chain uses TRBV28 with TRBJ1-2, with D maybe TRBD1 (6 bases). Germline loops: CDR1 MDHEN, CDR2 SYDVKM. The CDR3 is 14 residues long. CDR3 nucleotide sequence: TGTGCCAGCTCGTCTCAGGGGACGGGCTATGGTTACACCTTC. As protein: CASSSQGTGYGYTF.

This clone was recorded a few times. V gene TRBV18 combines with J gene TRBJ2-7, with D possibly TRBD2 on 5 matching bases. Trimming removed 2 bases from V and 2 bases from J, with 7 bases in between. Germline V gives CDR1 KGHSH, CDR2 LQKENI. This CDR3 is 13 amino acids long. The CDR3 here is CASSPELAYEQYF. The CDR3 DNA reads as TGTGCCAGCTCACCAGAACTAGCCTACGAGCAGTACTTC. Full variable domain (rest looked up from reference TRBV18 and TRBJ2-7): NAGVMQNPRHLVRRRGQEARLRCSPMKGHSHVYWYRQLPEEGLKFMVYLQKENIIDESGMPKERFSAEFPKEGPSILRIQQVVRGDSAAYFCASSPELAYEQYFGPGTRLTVT.

Here the CDR3 DNA reads TGTGCCAGCAGCGTCCAACCGGGACTCACCGGGGAGCTGTTTTTT. It specifies CASSVQPGLTGELFF. The gene calls are TRBV9 and TRBJ2-2, with D maybe TRBD2 (6 bases). There are 15 residues in the CDR3. From germline, CDR1 is SGDLS and CDR2 YYNGEE. V gave up 2 bases and J gave up 4 bases, with 12 bases separating them.

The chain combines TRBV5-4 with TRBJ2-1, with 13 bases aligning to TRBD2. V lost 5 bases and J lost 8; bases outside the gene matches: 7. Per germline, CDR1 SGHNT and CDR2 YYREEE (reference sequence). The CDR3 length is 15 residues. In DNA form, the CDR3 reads TGTGCCAGCAGTCCCGGGACTAGCGGGATCGATGAGCAGTTCTTC. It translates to CASSPGTSGIDEQFF.

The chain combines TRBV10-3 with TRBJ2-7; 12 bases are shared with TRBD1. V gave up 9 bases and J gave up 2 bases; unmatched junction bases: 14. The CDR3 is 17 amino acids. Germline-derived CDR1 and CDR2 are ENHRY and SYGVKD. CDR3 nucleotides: TGTGCCATAGCCCCGGGGACAGGGGGCCCTTTTACCTACGAGCAGTACTTC. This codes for CAIAPGTGGPFTYEQYF.

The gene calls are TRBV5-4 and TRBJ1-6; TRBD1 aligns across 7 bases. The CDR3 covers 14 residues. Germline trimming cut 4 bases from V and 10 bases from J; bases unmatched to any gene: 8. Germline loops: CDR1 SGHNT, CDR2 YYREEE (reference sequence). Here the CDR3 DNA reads TGTGCCAGCAGCCGGGACAGCGAGAGATCACCCCTCCACTTT. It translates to CASSRDSERSPLHF.

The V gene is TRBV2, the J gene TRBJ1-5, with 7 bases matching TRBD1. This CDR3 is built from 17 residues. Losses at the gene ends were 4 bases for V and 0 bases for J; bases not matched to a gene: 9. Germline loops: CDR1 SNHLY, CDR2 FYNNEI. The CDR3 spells CASSGGPGQTSNQPQHF. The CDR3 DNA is TGTGCCAGCAGTGGGGGCCCGGGACAGACTAGCAATCAGCCCCAGCATTTT.

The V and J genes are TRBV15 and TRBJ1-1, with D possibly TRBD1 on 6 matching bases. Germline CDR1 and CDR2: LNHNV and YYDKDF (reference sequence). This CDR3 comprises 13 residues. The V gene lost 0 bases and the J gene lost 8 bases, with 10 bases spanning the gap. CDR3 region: CATSRDWGTEAFF. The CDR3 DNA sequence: TGTGCCACCAGCAGAGATTGGGGGACAGAAGCTTTCTTT.